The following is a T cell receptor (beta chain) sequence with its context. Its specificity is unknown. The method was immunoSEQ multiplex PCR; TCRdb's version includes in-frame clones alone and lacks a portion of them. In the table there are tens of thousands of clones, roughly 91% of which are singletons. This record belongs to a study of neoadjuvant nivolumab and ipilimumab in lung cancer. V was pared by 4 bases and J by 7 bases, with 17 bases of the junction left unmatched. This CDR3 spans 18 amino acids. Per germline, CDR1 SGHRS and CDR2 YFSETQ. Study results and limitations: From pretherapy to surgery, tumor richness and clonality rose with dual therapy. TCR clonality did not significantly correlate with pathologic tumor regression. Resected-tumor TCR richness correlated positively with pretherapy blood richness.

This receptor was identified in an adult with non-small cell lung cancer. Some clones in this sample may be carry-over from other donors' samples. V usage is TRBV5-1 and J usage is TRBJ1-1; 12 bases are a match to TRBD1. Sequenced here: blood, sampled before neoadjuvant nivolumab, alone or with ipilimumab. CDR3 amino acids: CASSHSGTGGVSIDEAFF. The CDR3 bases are TGCGCCAGCAGCCACTCCGGGACAGGGGGCGTCTCGATTGATGAAGCTTTCTTT.